Below, one T cell receptor beta chain is given with its context. Its antigen is unknown. No much larger clone is present one base from it, and per-base qualities are unavailable. This specimen belongs to a study of blood T cell repertoires in COVID-19 (dated by TCRdb to the early 2020s). With regard to the full study: Samples from collaborators originated in the United States, Italy and Spain and spanned both the acute and convalescent phases of COVID-19. Subjects who had been exposed to COVID-19, were actively infected with it, or had recovered from it provided the deeply sampled blood TCRbeta repertoires that made up the dataset. The samples were drawn from the first 160 participants of the ongoing ImmuneRACE study and from 1,254 subjects provided by 6 global collaborators. The prospective study material was composed of cDNA or gDNA derived from T cells, B-cell-depleted T cells, or PBMCs. Where HLA class I and class II types were available, the types were taken from metadata supplied by the sample provider, not from assay-based typing. Nearly every sample came with metadata listing a de-identified subject ID, COVID-19 status, age in years and sex. The repertoires were released in a freely available public database intended as a resource for research on the immune response to SARS-CoV-2.

The immunoSEQ Assay, a bias-controlled multiplex PCR, was used to amplify TCRbeta CDR3 regions from genomic DNA. The authors' pipeline ran thus. The number of nucleated cells in each sample was estimated by amplification of reference gene primers within the assay. To quantify the absolute abundance of each unique TCRbeta CDR3 rearrangement, sequence reads were collapsed and filtered. For each sample, productive Simpson clonality was calculated as the square root of Simpson's diversity index over productive rearrangements. The table comes from immuneACCESS by way of TCRdb, which keeps in-frame sequences with V and J called. Part of the clones is missing from these tables; in studies checked, under half for an unresolved V gene and the rest for unknown reasons. V and J calls and clone size follow that table, whereas D and trimming were derived from the DNA. Recorded for this sample are 250,000 to 300,000 clones; 87% of them occurred a single time. 2% to 2.5% of the sample lies in the top ten.

Broader findings and caveats from the paper: How much clinical and demographic metadata was included differed by source and by participant, and the metadata was provided uncurated.

According to the germline V gene (reference sequence), CDR1 reads MNHEY and CDR2 reads SMNVEV. Counted from cysteine to phenylalanine, this CDR3 has 14 amino acids. Of the read, only the CDR3 DNA is kept; its 42 bases are in frame from base 1. V and J are trimmed by 8 bases and 2 bases, and the gene matches miss 9 bases of the junction. A second Seattle source provided samples from volunteer blood donors who had recovered from COVID-19. Each collaborating institution followed its own protocols to collect whole blood in K2EDTA tubes. Collaborator samples were shipped for TCRbeta analysis as frozen whole blood, isolated PBMCs, or DNA extracted from either sample type.

This TCR derives from a woman aged 45 to 65 who had recovered from COVID-19. The sequence links TRBV27 to TRBJ2-7; 7 bases in the junction line up with TRBD1. The sample taken for sequencing was peripheral blood. CDR3 protein: CASGNRGFPYEQYF. The nucleotide sequence is given as TGTGCCAGCGGAAACAGGGGTTTCCCCTACGAGCAGTACTTC.